The TCR beta chain under discussion was sequenced for a study of blood T cell repertoires in COVID-19. On the study more broadly: PBMCs, B-cell-depleted T cells, or T cells provided the cDNA or gDNA that made up the material.

In the original analysis: Amplifying reference gene primers gave estimates of nucleated cell counts. The repertoire was sequenced with immunoSEQ multiplex PCR; TCRdb's copy has only in-frame clones and lacks some. V, J and clone size derive from that table, while D and trimming were established from the DNA sequence. The sample consists of tens of thousands of clones, around 84% of them appearing once. The V and J ends lost 6 bases and 3 bases, in that order; junction bases with no gene match: 5. Germline-derived CDR1 and CDR2 are MDHEN and SYDVKM. The CDR3 contains 15 residues. The chain combines TRBV28 with TRBJ2-7; TRBD2 aligns across 13 bases. The sequenced material came from peripheral blood. The source of this sequence is an elderly man with active COVID-19. The CDR3 DNA sequence: TGTGCCAGCAGAAGACTAGCGGGAGGTTTCTACGAGCAGTACTTC. It yields the protein CASRRLAGGFYEQYF.